Below, one TCR beta chain is given with its context. This clonotype was recorded a few times. Its antigen is not yet known. No base-level quality is on record; no much larger clone is a single base apart. This entry comes from a study of T cells after yellow fever vaccination (dated by TCRdb to between 2017 and 2020). Study-wide context: The SMART-Seq v4 Ultra Low Input RNA kit was used to prepare libraries from fractions with low cell numbers. Blood samples were taken at several timepoints before and after primary and secondary immunization, and bulk PBMC replicates and cell subsets were isolated. To follow T-cell clones before and after primary and booster YFV17D yellow fever vaccination, bulk TCR alpha and beta repertoires were sequenced over time. Two healthy male donors made up the cohort, one aged 18 to 30 years and the other aged 30 to 40 years. Results and caveats for the whole study, not just this receptor: Compared with the primary T-cell response, the secondary T-cell response was faster but weaker, reaching its peak on day 5 rather than on day 15. Computational filtering was required because FACS-sorted repertoires could contain abundant contaminating clonotypes from the bulk population. Because only two donors were included in the study, the extent to which the findings can be generalized is limited. A small share of clonotypes was detected in both CD4 and CD8 compartments, with the overlap likely arising from convergent recombination. After the booster, most clones that had expanded after primary vaccination were detected again (about 97% of CD4 and under 90% of CD8), suggesting broad maintenance of memory.

Synthesis of TCR cDNA relied on 5'RACE template switching, a step that introduced a universal primer site along with unique molecular identifiers. cDNA synthesis was primed from both the TCR alpha and TCR beta constant segments. Two PCR steps were used to amplify libraries, with sample barcodes and sequencing adapters being added in the second step. Sequencing of the libraries was done on either Illumina HiSeq 2500 (2x100 bp) or NovaSeq (2x150 bp). On the study's bioinformatics: Demultiplexing of reads and collapsing into UMI consensus sequences were performed with MIGEC, and V(D)J alignment was carried out with MiXCR. Using edgeR on replicate PBMC samples, clonotypes were called vaccine-responding if FDR was below 0.01 and the log2 fold change was above 5 up to day 15. Each bulk clonotype received a CD4 or CD8 identity based on whether the sequenced CD4 or CD8 repertoire contained that clonotype at higher abundance. The raw public reads went through TCRdb reprocessing: fastp at Q25, MiXCR clone calling, in-frame beta chains kept. Every distinct CDR3 protein forms one entry, paired with its most common genes and DNA. The V and J calls and clone size are TCRdb's, not the authors'. The sample records tens of thousands of distinct CDR3 sequences, 4.5% to 7.5% of which are singletons. The top ten hold roughly 2% of the sample.

This specimen's treatment or condition label, per the study, means: live attenuated yellow fever vaccine strain. PBMCs were isolated from peripheral blood using a standard Ficoll-Paque protocol. CD4 and CD8 T-cell fractions were isolated with Dynabeads CD4 and CD8 positive selection kits. TriZol was used to extract RNA from bulk PBMCs, from CD4 and CD8 fractions, and from dextramer-positive and dextramer-negative fractions. The CDR3 spans 15 residues, from the cysteine through the phenylalanine. Left in the record is the CDR3 DNA by itself, 45 bases read in frame from the first base. V is cut by 4 bases and J by 2 bases, and the space between the germline ends is 10 bases. Taken from the germline V gene (reference sequence), the CDR1 and CDR2 loops are SGHNT and YYREEE.

The receptor was derived from a man between 18 and 29 years old who received the YFV17D yellow fever vaccine. Sequencing used CD4+ T cells sorted from PBMCs, obtained more than 13 days after the first yellow fever vaccination. The rearranged segments are TRBV5-4 and TRBJ2-6; the D region possibly corresponds to TRBD2 (7 bases align). The CDR3 reads as follows: CASSQGGAGANVLTF. Here is the DNA: TGTGCCAGCAGCCAAGGGGGGGCTGGGGCCAACGTCCTGACTTTC.